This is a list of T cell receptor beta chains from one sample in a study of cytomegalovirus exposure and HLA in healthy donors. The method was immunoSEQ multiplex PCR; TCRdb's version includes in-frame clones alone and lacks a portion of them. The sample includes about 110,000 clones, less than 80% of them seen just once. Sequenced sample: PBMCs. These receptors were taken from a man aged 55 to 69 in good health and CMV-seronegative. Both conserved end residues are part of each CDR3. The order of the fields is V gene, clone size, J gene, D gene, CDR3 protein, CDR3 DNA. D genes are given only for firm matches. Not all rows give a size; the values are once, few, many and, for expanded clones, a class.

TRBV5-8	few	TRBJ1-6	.	CASSFRQSGSPLHF	TGTGCCAGCAGCTTTCGCCAGTCGGGGTCACCCCTCCACTTT
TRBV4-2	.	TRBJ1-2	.	CASSREQYGYTF	TGTGCCAGCAGCCGAGAACAGTATGGCTACACCTTC
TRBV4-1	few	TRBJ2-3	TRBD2	CASSQGGSGGGDTQYF	TGCGCCAGCAGCCAAGGCGGTAGCGGGGGGGGCGATACGCAGTATTTT
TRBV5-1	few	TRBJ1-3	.	CASSPQGSGTTIYF	TGCGCCAGCAGCCCCCAGGGGAGCGGGACCACCATATATTTT
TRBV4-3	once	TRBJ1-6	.	CASSQDPGGASPLHF	TGCGCCAGCAGCCAAGACCCGGGGGGGGCATCACCCCTCCACTTT
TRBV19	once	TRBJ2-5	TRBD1	CASSAARQGWKTQYF	TGTGCCAGTAGTGCCGCCCGACAGGGTTGGAAGACCCAGTACTTC
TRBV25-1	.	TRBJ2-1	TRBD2	CASSEPSSTAGGRDEQFF	TGTGCCAGCAGTGAACCCTCTAGTACGGCGGGGGGGCGGGATGAGCAGTTCTTC
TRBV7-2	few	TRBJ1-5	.	CASSFQPGEQPQHF	TGTGCCAGCAGCTTTCAACCAGGGGAACAGCCCCAGCATTTT
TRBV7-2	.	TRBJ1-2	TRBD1	CASSLDRANYGYTF	TGTGCCAGCAGCTTGGACAGGGCCAACTATGGCTACACCTTC
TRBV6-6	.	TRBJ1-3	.	CASSYDSFSGNTIYF	TGTGCCAGCAGTTACGACTCCTTCTCTGGAAACACCATATATTTT
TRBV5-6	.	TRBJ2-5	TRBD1	CAGSLRDRVYETQYF	TGTGCCGGCAGCTTAAGGGACAGGGTGTACGAGACCCAGTACTTC